Listed below are T cell receptor beta chains from one sample, sequenced in a study of T cell repertoires in cytomegalovirus infection. Their antigen targets remain unknown. TCRdb fed the reads into MiXCR, producing one record per CDR3 protein. The sample has hundreds of thousands of distinct CDR3 sequences; almost 30% are singletons. The material sequenced was cultured PBMCs, taken from culture after CMV antigen stimulation. These receptors were obtained from a human donor in good health (CMV status not recorded). Some clones in this sample may be carry-over from other donors' samples. Both conserved end residues are part of each CDR3. Expanded clones get a size class; other rows say once, few or many, or leave the size out.

cdr3_length j_call clone_size v_call cdr3_aa
14 TRBJ2-7 few TRBV5-1 CASSLYPLGYEQYF
13 TRBJ1-1 - TRBV19 CASLEDRRTRAFF
15 TRBJ2-7 - TRBV28 CASSLWYQAYYEQYF
14 TRBJ1-5 - TRBV20-1 CSARQQGSNQPQHF
14 TRBJ2-5 - TRBV12-3/TRBV12-4 CASNTEKGEETQYF
13 TRBJ1-1 few TRBV19 CASSEISNTEAFF
14 TRBJ2-7 many TRBV19 CASSISGLSYEQYF
13 TRBJ1-6 once TRBV6-5 CASSYGANSPLHF
17 TRBJ2-1 - TRBV6-2/TRBV6-3 CASSYDIGTSGRNEQFF
16 TRBJ1-2 - TRBV19 CASSNPGTLVNYGYTF
16 TRBJ1-4 - TRBV7-2 CASSENGQGANEKLFF
15 TRBJ2-6 - TRBV9 CASSVVVSGANVLTF
16 TRBJ1-4 once TRBV11-2 CASSLGVLTTNEKLFF
16 TRBJ2-6 - TRBV19 CASRRTGAAGANVLTF
13 TRBJ1-5 - TRBV2 CASSGEGRQPQHF
16 TRBJ2-7 many TRBV7-2 CASSSPVRLTKYEQYF
14 TRBJ1-1 - TRBV7-9 CASSDRAMNTEAFF
14 TRBJ2-1 - TRBV20-1 CSARAGVAYNEQFF
13 TRBJ2-5 - TRBV29-1 CSAVTLLAGAPYF
13 TRBJ2-4 few TRBV7-2 CASSSGDKNIQYF
14 TRBJ1-1 - TRBV18 CASSPTRLNTEAFF
16 TRBJ2-1 - TRBV24-1 CATSDTSGTSYNEQFF
20 TRBJ2-1 - TRBV4-1 CASSHYTIPRPGSSYNEQFF
15 TRBJ2-7 few TRBV11-2 CASSLGLAVSYEQYF
15 TRBJ2-3 - TRBV7-3 CASPGWGPRGDTQYF
16 TRBJ1-2 many TRBV12-3/TRBV12-4 CASSFSKMKKDYGYTF
14 TRBJ1-1 - TRBV19 CASSPRQTNTEAFF
11 TRBJ2-2 - TRBV6-5 CASTHTGELFF
16 TRBJ2-5 - TRBV7-9 CASSPGTSGSQETQYF
15 TRBJ1-5 once TRBV19 CASSVFGTGNQPQHF
16 TRBJ1-1 few TRBV11-1 CASSILDREISTEAFF
13 TRBJ1-2 - TRBV6-6 CASSSSGWGGYTF
16 TRBJ2-5 - TRBV12-3/TRBV12-4 CASSHYRDYEQETQYF